This TCR beta chain appears in the sequencing data of a study of T cell repertoires in cytomegalovirus infection. Turning to the study itself: Both CMV infection and a matching HLA type were indicated by public TCR beta signatures.

From the reads, TCRdb called clonotypes with MiXCR, one entry per CDR3 protein. The data hold about 89,000 distinct CDR3 sequences, with 25% to 30% observed a single time. In regard to this clonotype: Antigen: not known.

Notes on the study in general: CMV-specific TCR beta clonotypes restricted by HLA-C dominated the ex vivo response.

V was cut by 3 bases and J by 7 bases, with 7 bases left in between. The CDR3 is made up of 12 amino acids. Germline loops: CDR1 LNHDA, CDR2 SQIVND (reference sequence). The TCR comes from a human donor in good health (CMV status not recorded). Some clones in this sample may be carry-over from other donors' samples. The chain links TRBV19 to TRBJ2-1; D not resolved. The source was CD8+ T cells from cultured PBMCs, collected from culture after CMV antigen stimulation. Here the CDR3 reads CASSIWGNEQFF. The CDR3 DNA is TGTGCCAGTAGTATCTGGGGTAATGAGCAGTTCTTC.